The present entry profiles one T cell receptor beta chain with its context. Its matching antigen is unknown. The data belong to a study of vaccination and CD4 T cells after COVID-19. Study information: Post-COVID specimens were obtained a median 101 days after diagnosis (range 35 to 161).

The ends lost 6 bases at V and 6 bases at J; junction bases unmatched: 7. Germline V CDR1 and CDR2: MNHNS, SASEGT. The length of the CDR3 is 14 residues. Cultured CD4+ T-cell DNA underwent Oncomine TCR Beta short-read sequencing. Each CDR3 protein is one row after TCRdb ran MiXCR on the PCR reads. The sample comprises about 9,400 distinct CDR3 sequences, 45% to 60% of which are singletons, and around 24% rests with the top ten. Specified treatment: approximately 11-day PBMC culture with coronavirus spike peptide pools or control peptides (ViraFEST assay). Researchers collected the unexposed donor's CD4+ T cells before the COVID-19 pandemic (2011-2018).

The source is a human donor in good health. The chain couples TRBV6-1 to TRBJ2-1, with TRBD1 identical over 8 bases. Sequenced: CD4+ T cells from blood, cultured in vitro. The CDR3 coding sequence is TGTGCCAGCAGGATAAAACAGGGGGGCAATGAGCAGTTCTTC. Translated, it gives CASRIKQGGNEQFF.